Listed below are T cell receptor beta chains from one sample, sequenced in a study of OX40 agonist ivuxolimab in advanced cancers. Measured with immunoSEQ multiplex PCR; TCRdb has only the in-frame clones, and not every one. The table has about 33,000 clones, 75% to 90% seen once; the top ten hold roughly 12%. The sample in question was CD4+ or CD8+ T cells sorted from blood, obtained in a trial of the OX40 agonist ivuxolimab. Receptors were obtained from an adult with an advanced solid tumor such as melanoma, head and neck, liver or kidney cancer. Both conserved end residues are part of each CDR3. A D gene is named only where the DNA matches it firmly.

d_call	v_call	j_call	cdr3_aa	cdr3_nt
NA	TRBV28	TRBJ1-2	CASTLELLEDYTF	TGTGCCAGCACACTGGAGCTCCTAGAGGACTACACCTTC
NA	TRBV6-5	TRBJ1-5	CASGLGQPQHF	TGTGCCAGTGGACTGGGGCAGCCCCAGCATTTT
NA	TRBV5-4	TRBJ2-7	CASSPGGVEQYF	TGTGCCAGCAGCCCCGGCGGGGTCGAGCAGTACTTC
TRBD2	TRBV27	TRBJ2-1	CASTPLAGGLNEQFF	TGTGCCAGCACCCCCCTAGCGGGGGGGCTAAATGAGCAGTTCTTC
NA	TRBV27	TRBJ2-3	CASSSSSTDTQYF	TGTGCCAGCAGTTCGTCTAGCACAGATACGCAGTATTTT
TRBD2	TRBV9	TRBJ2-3	CASSIRPVGGRDTDTQYF	TGTGCCAGCAGCATCCGACCTGTCGGCGGGAGGGACACAGATACGCAGTATTTT
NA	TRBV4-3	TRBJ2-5	CASSRGGLETQYF	TGCGCCAGCAGCCGGGGAGGCTTAGAGACCCAGTACTTC
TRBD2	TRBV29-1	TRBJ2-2	CSVATSAYTGELFF	TGCAGCGTTGCGACTAGCGCCTACACCGGGGAGCTGTTTTTT
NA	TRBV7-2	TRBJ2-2	CASSPLHLVLTGELFF	TGTGCCAGCAGCCCTTTACACCTAGTTTTAACCGGGGAGCTGTTTTTT
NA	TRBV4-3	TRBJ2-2	CASSQFEGPTGELFF	TGCGCCAGCAGCCAATTTGAGGGTCCTACCGGGGAGCTGTTTTTT
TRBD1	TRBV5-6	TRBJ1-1	CASSLGQGNEAFF	TGTGCCAGCAGCTTGGGACAGGGAAATGAAGCTTTCTTT
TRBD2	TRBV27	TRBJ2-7	CASGLADSYEQYF	TGTGCCAGCGGACTAGCGGACTCCTACGAGCAGTACTTC
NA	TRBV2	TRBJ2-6	CASSDPGYGANVLTF	TGTGCCAGCAGTGATCCAGGGTATGGGGCCAACGTCCTGACTTTC
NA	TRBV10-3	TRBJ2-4	CAISESENIQYF	TGTGCCATCAGTGAGTCCGAAAACATTCAGTACTTC